Detailed here is one TCR beta chain. The CDR3 is made up of 14 amino acids. CDR1 SGHKS and CDR2 YYEKEE come from the germline V gene (reference sequence). The V end lost 3 bases, the J end lost 0 bases, and 7 bases lay between the germline ends. Only in-frame clones appear in the TCRdb table, and some are missing; sequencing was by immunoSEQ multiplex PCR. The sample holds around 20,000 clones, around 90% seen once. The data were obtained in a study of T cells in localized non-small cell lung cancer. This specimen consisted of peripheral blood, obtained before any cancer treatment. This sequence originates from a woman aged 35 to 70 with stage I lung adenocarcinoma. The chain is built from TRBV5-5 and TRBJ2-1; the D is unclear. The DNA of the CDR3 is TGTGCCAGCAGCTGGACCAGCTCCTACAATGAGCAGTTCTTC. This gives the protein CASSWTSSYNEQFF. The full variable domain, completed using reference TRBV5-5 and TRBJ2-1, is DAGVTQSPTHLIKTRGQQVTLRCSPISGHKSVSWYQQVLGQGPQFIFQYYEKEERGRGNFPDRFSARQFPNYSSELNVNALLLGDSALYLCASSWTSSYNEQFFGPGTRLTVL.